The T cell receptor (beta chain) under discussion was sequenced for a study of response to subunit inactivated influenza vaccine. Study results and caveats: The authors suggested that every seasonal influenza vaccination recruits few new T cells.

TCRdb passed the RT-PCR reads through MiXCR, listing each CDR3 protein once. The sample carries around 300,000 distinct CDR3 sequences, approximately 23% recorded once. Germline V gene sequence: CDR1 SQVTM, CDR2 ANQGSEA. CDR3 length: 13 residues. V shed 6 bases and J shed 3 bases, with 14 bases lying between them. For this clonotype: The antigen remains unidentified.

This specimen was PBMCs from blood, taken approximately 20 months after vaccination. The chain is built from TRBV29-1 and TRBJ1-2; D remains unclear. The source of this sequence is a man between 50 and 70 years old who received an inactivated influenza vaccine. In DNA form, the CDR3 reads TGCAGCGTCGGACCGCAGGAAGACTATGGCTACACCTTC. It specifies CSVGPQEDYGYTF. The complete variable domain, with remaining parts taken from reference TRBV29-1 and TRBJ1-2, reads SAVISQKPSRDICQRGTSLTIQCQVDSQVTMMFWYRQQPGQSLTLIATANQGSEATYESGFVIDKFPISRPNLTFSTLTVSNMSPEDSSIYLCSVGPQEDYGYTFGSGTRLTVV.